This TCR beta chain was found in a study of T-cell memory formation after mild COVID-19. Study-level findings and limits: Pre-infection memory harbored some responding clones, suggesting cross-reactive memory joined. CD4+ contracting clones were found mainly in CM and EM, and CD8+ ones in EMRA.

V trimming: 4 bases; J trimming: 1 base; junction bases outside the gene matches: 10. Germline CDR1 LGHDT, CDR2 YNNKEL (reference sequence). The CDR3 covers 16 residues. This clonotype was observed a few times. Antigen specificity is unknown. 5'RACE primed at constant segments yielded TCR alpha and TCR beta cDNA libraries bearing sample barcodes and UMIs. In TCRdb, the 5' RACE reads were re-called with MiXCR into one record per CDR3 protein. The sample comprises fewer than 700,000 distinct CDR3 sequences, 20% to 25% of which are singletons, and about 8.7% rests with the top ten. The V call is TRBV3-1, the J call TRBJ2-7; 7 bases agree with TRBD1. The TCR was taken from an adult woman who had mild COVID-19 (a few samples of this study predate the infection). Cell type and time point are not known. Sample: PBMCs or a T cell subset sorted from them (not recorded which). The CDR3 loop is CASSLKPVGQSYEQYF. CDR3 nucleotides: TGTGCCAGCAGCCTAAAGCCTGTGGGACAGTCCTACGAGCAGTACTTC.